This note documents a single TCR beta chain sequence. Its antigen is not known. The source of the sample is a study of T cell responses to AZD1222 COVID-19 vaccine. Overall study context: Second doses were pooled across both intervals (about 4 or about 12 weeks).

The CDR3 spans 17 residues. Generated by immunoSEQ multiplex PCR, the TCRdb table keeps only in-frame clones and is missing some. The data hold tens of thousands of clones, with around 90% observed a single time. Notes on the study in general: Among the donors, most were white British and more were female, and clonal diversity was possibly underestimated. Only 5 to 7 AZD1222 recipients tested seropositive at baseline.

This sample comprised peripheral blood, obtained on day 0 of AZD1222 vaccination. This TCR came from an adult in good health. The chain combines TRBV21-1 with TRBJ2-5; TRBD2 is the table's D call, not checked against the DNA. TRBV21-1 is labeled a pseudogene. CDR3 protein: CASSKVGSGGAGETQYF. CDR3 coding DNA: TGTGCCAGCAGCAAAGTGGGAAGCGGGGGGGCAGGAGAGACCCAGTACTTC.